This T cell receptor beta chain comes out of a study of cytomegalovirus exposure and HLA in healthy donors. Study conclusions and caveats: At a 0.05 false discovery rate, a later analysis found 16,951 TCR beta sequences to be associated with HLA alleles. In a later analysis, V- and J-gene trimming of beta chains associated with a DCLRE1C missense variant, replicated independently.

CDR1 is SGHRS and CDR2 is YFSETQ in the germline V gene. V lost 1 base to trimming and J lost 3 bases; unmatched junction nucleotides: 6. The length of the CDR3 is 15 residues. As concerns this clone: What it recognizes is unknown.

This PCR relied on a set of 60 Vbeta primers and 13 Jbeta primers. TCRdb's table, derived via immunoSEQ multiplex PCR, lists solely in-frame clones and lacks some. The sample's table shows 70,000 to 100,000 clones. This receptor was obtained from a man younger than 35 in good health and CMV-seropositive. Source material: PBMCs. V usage is TRBV5-1 and J usage is TRBJ1-1; TRBD1 matches 7 bases. The CDR3 protein is CASSLSKGAHTEAFF. DNA of the CDR3: TGCGCCAGCAGCTTGTCGAAGGGGGCACACACTGAAGCTTTCTTT.